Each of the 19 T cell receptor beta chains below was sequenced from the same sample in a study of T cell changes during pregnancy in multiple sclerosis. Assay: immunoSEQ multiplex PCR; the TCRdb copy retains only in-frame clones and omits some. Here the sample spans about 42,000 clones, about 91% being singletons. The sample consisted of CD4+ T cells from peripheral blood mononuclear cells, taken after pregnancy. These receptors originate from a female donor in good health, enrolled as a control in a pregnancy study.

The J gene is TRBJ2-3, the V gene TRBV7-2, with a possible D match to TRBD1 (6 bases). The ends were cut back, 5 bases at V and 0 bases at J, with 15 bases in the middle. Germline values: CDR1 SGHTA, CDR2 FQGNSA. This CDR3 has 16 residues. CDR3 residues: CASSVDSPLSTDTQYF. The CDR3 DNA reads TGTGCCAGCAGCGTGGACAGCCCGCTTAGCACAGATACGCAGTATTTT.

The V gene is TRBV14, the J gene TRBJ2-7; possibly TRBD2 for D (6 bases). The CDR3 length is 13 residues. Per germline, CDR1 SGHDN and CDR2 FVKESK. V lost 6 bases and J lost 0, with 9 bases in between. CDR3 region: CASRSTSSYEQYF. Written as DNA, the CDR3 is TGTGCCAGCAGGTCGACTAGCTCCTACGAGCAGTACTTC.

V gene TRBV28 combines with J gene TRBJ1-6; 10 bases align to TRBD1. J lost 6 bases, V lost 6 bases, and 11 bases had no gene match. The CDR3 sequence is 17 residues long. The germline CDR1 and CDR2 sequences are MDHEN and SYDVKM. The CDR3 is CASSDPMTGGFNSPLHF. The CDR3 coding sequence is TGTGCCAGCAGCGACCCGATGACAGGGGGCTTTAATTCACCCCTCCACTTT.

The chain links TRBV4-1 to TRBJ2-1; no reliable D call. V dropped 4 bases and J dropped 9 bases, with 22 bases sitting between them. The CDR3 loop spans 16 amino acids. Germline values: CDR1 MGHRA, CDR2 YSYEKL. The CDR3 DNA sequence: TGCGCCAGCAGCCCAAGCACGGTGAGAGTCCTTGTTGAGCAGTTCTTC. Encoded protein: CASSPSTVRVLVEQFF.

The CDR3 protein is CASSLEVTGFEKLFF. In DNA, the CDR3 is TGTGCCAGCAGCTTGGAAGTGACAGGGTTTGAAAAACTGTTTTTT. The V gene is TRBV5-6, the J gene TRBJ1-4; TRBD1 matches at 7 bases. Germline assignment: CDR1 SGHDT and CDR2 YYEEEE. CDR3 length: 15 residues. V was pared by 0 bases and J by 7 bases, with 6 bases of the junction left unmatched.

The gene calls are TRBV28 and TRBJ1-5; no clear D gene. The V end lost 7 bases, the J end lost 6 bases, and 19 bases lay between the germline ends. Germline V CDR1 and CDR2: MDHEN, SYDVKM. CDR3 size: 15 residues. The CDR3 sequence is CASTWAGGDIQPQHF. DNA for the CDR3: TGTGCCAGCACTTGGGCGGGCGGGGATATTCAGCCCCAGCATTTT.

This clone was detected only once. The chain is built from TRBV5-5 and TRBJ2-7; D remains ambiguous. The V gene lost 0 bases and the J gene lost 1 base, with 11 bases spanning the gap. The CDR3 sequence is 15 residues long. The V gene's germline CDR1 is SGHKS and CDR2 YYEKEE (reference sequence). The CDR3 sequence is CASSLVYQKSYEQYF. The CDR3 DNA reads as TGTGCCAGCAGCTTGGTATATCAGAAATCCTACGAGCAGTACTTC. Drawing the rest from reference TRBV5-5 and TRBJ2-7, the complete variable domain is DAGVTQSPTHLIKTRGQQVTLRCSPISGHKSVSWYQQVLGQGPQFIFQYYEKEERGRGNFPDRFSARQFPNYSSELNVNALLLGDSALYLCASSLVYQKSYEQYFGPGTRLTVT.

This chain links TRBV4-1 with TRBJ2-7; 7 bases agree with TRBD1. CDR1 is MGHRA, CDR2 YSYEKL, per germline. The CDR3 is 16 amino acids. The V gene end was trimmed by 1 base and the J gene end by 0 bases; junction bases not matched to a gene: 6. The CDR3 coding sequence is TGCGCCAGCAGCCAAGTTGCGACAGGGACCTCCTACGAGCAGTACTTC. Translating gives CASSQVATGTSYEQYF.

Here the CDR3 DNA reads TGTGCCAGCAGTAGGGACAGGGGTTTGGTTGAGCAGTACTTC. Amino acids: CASSRDRGLVEQYF. The rearrangement uses TRBV6-5 and TRBJ2-7; TRBD1 agrees at 10 bases. V dropped 5 bases and J dropped 7; count of bases not matched to a gene: 8. The CDR3 length is 14 residues. Germline V gene lookup returns CDR1 MNHEY and CDR2 SVGAGI.

The CDR3 loop reads CASSPGIGGGVIQYF. For the CDR3, the DNA is TGTGCCAGCTCACCGGGGATCGGGGGGGGCGTCATTCAGTACTTC. This chain uses TRBV18 with TRBJ2-4; TRBD2 aligns across 8 bases. The ends lost 3 bases at V and 9 bases at J; junction bases unmatched: 10. In germline, CDR1 is KGHSH, CDR2 LQKENI. CDR3 length: 15 residues.

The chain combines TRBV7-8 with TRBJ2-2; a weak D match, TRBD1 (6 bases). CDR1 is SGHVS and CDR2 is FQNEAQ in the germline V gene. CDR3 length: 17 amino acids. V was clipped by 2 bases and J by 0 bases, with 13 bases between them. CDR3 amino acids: CASSLKSRTANTGELFF. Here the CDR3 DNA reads TGTGCCAGCAGCTTAAAGTCCAGGACAGCGAACACCGGGGAGCTGTTTTTT.

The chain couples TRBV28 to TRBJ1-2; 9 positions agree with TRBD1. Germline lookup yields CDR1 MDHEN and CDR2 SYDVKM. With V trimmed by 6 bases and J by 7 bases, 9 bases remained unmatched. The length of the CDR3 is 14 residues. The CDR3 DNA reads TGTGCCAGCAGGAGACAGGGGGTGGCGATTGGCTACACCTTC. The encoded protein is CASRRQGVAIGYTF.

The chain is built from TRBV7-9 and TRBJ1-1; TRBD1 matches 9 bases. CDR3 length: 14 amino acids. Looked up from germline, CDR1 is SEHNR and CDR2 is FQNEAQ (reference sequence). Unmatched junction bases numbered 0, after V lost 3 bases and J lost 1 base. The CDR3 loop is CASSLDRGNTEAFF. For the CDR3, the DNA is TGTGCCAGCAGCTTGGACAGGGGGAACACTGAAGCTTTCTTT.

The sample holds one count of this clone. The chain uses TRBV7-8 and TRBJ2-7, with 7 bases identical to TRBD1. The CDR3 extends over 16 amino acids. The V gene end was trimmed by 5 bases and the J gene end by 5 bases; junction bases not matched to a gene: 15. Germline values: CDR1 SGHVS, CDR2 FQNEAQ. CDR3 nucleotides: TGTGCCAGCAGCCCAGCCAGGGGCAGGGGGTTGAACGAGCAGTACTTC. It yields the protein CASSPARGRGLNEQYF.

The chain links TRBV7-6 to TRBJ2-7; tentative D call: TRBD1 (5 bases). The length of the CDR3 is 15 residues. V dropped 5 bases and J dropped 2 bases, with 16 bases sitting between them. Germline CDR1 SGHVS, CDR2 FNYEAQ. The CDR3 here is CASSQYRLTTYEQYF. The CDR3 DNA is TGTGCCAGCAGCCAATACAGGCTAACCACCTACGAGCAGTACTTC.

CDR3 sequence: CASSLVGALDTEAFF. CDR3 in DNA: TGCGCCAGCAGCTTGGTGGGGGCGCTGGACACTGAAGCTTTCTTT. The chain carries TRBV5-1 and TRBJ1-1; D may be TRBD1 (6 bases). The germline gives CDR1 SGHRS, CDR2 YFSETQ. The CDR3 covers 15 residues. Trimming pared 0 bases from V and 3 bases from J, leaving 12 bases between. The full variable domain, with the rest looked up from reference TRBV5-1 and TRBJ1-1, is KAGVTQTPRYLIKTRGQQVTLSCSPISGHRSVSWYQQTPGQGLQFLFEYFSETQRNKGNFPGRFSGRQFSNSRSEMNVSTLELGDSALYLCASSLVGALDTEAFFGQGTRLTVV.

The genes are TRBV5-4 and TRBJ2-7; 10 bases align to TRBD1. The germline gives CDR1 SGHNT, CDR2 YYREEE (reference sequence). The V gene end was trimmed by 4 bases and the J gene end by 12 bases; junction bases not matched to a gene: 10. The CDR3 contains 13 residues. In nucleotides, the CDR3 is TGTGCCAGCAGCATGACAGGGGGCGAAGGGCGGTACTTC. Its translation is CASSMTGGEGRYF.

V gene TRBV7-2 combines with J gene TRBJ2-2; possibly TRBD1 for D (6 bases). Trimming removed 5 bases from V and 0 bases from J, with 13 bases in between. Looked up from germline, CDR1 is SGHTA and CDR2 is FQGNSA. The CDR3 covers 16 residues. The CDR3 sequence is CASSPWAGANTGELFF. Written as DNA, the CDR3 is TGTGCCAGCAGCCCCTGGGCAGGGGCGAACACCGGGGAGCTGTTTTTT. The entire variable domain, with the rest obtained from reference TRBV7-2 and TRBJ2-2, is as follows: GAGVSQSPSNKVTEKGKDVELRCDPISGHTALYWYRQSLGQGLEFLIYFQGNSAPDKSGLPSDRFSAERTGGSVSTLTIQRTQQEDSAVYLCASSPWAGANTGELFFGEGSRLTVL.

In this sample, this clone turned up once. This CDR3 reads CASKIRAEPQETQYF. CDR3 coding DNA: TGTGCCAGCAAAATACGAGCGGAGCCCCAAGAGACCCAGTACTTC. This chain links TRBV6-4 with TRBJ2-5; TRBD2 is a possible D gene (5 bases). V shed 7 bases and J shed 1 base, with 16 bases lying between them. The CDR3 has 15 amino acids. Germline assignment: CDR1 MRHNA and CDR2 SNTAGT.